Below are 16 T cell receptor beta chains sequenced from a single sample in a study of neurological immune-mediated disorders. TCRdb reprocessed the 5' RACE reads via MiXCR and lists one record per CDR3 protein. This sample has approximately 51,000 distinct CDR3 sequences, with about 3% found just once. Source material: PBMCs. The receptors originated from a man aged 40-49 years with multiple sclerosis.

J is TRBJ2-2 and V is TRBV7-6, with 7 bases fitting TRBD1. Trimming took 5 bases from V and 1 from J; bases not matched to a gene: 4. The CDR3 is 15 amino acids. Germline values: CDR1 SGHVS, CDR2 FNYEAQ. The CDR3 sequence is CASSLRTGNTGELFF. Written as DNA, the CDR3 is TGTGCCAGCAGCCTGAGGACAGGGAACACCGGGGAGCTGTTTTTT.

This clonotype came up many times. The rearrangement links TRBV20-1 to TRBJ1-5; D perhaps matches TRBD1 (5 bases). V was trimmed by 3 bases and J by 0 bases, leaving 6 bases between them. This CDR3 spans 13 amino acids. CDR1 and CDR2 from the germline V gene are DFQATT and SNEGSKA (reference sequence). Here the CDR3 DNA reads TGCAGTGCTAGGACAGATAGCAATCAGCCCCAGCATTTT. This encodes CSARTDSNQPQHF.

This clonotype was observed at least ten times. The chain combines TRBV9 with TRBJ2-3; 7 bases map to TRBD1. Germline V CDR1 and CDR2: SGDLS, YYNGEE. There are 16 residues in the CDR3. J gave up 9 bases and V 0 bases, and 13 bases lay outside the gene matches. The CDR3 protein is CASSVVIGGQGDTQYF. CDR3 DNA: TGTGCCAGCAGCGTAGTTATTGGGGGTCAGGGGGACACGCAGTATTTT.

About this clonotype: Because it lacks the conserved phenylalanine or tryptophan at the end, this CDR3 is likely a read error. J is TRBJ2-4 and V is TRBV10-2; perhaps TRBD1 as D (6 bases). With 8 bases removed from V and 5 bases from J, the gap between germline ends came to 19 bases. The CDR3 is 15 amino acids. The germline CDR1 and CDR2 sequences are WSHSY and SAAADI. The CDR3 loop reads CASRRSGDRENIQYC. CDR3 in DNA: TGCGCCAGCCGCCGTTCAGGGGATCGCGAAAACATTCAGTACTGC.

At least ten counts were recorded for this clonotype. The V call is TRBV10-2, the J call TRBJ2-1; D perhaps matches TRBD2 (7 bases). Germline CDR1 WSHSY, CDR2 SAAADI. The V end was cut by 4 bases, the J end by 5 bases, with 12 bases between. There are 14 residues in the CDR3. The CDR3 nucleotides read TGCGCCAGCAGTGGGCGGGGGCGGGACAATGAGCAGTTCTTC. Its protein is CASSGRGRDNEQFF.

This clonotype was counted many times. In DNA, the CDR3 is TGTGCCAGCAGCCTGGACAGGGGAAGGCAGCCCCAGCATTTT. Translated, it gives CASSLDRGRQPQHF. The gene calls are TRBV3-1 and TRBJ1-5, with 9 bases matching TRBD1. CDR3 length: 14 amino acids. Germline loops: CDR1 LGHDT, CDR2 YNNKEL (reference sequence). Trimming took 4 bases from V and 7 from J; bases not matched to a gene: 5.

This clonotype was seen ten or more times. This chain joins TRBV20-1 and TRBJ2-5; no firm D call. Germline V gene lookup returns CDR1 DFQATT and CDR2 SNEGSKA (reference sequence). The ends were cut back, 3 bases at V and 3 bases at J, with 11 bases in the middle. The CDR3 runs 13 residues. This CDR3 reads CSARGNLKETQYF. The CDR3 coding sequence is TGCAGTGCTAGGGGGAACTTGAAAGAGACCCAGTACTTC.

This clonotype has at least ten counts. The rearrangement uses TRBV5-6 and TRBJ2-5; 10 bases are shared with TRBD2. The CDR3 extends over 16 amino acids. V was pared by 1 base and J by 5 bases, with 8 bases of the junction left unmatched. The V gene's germline CDR1 is SGHDT and CDR2 YYEEEE. CDR3: CASSLTSGGAEETQYF. Here the CDR3 DNA reads TGTGCCAGCAGCTTGACGAGCGGGGGGGCCGAGGAGACCCAGTACTTC.

The sample holds many counts of this clonotype. A read error may account for a junction end that differs from germline. The chain uses TRBV3-1 and TRBJ2-7; the D gene could be TRBD1 or TRBD2 (5 bases each). From germline, CDR1 is LGHDT and CDR2 YNNKEL (reference sequence). The CDR3 is made up of 15 amino acids. For the CDR3, the DNA is TGTGCCAGCAGCCAAATCCCAGGGAGCTCCCACGAGCAGTACTTC. Translation gives CASSQIPGSSHEQYF.

This clonotype was seen ten or more times. J is TRBJ1-4 and V is TRBV28; D gene uncertain. The germline gives CDR1 MDHEN, CDR2 SYDVKM. V lost 7 bases, J lost 3 bases, and 9 bases lay in between. This CDR3 has 13 residues. Here the CDR3 DNA reads TGTGCCAGCAAGAGTCCTGCTAATGAAAAACTGTTTTTT. It specifies CASKSPANEKLFF.

The table lists this clonotype with many counts. The V gene is TRBV20-1, the J gene TRBJ2-1; possibly TRBD2 for D (6 bases). The CDR3 contains 16 residues. Trimming left V 5 bases short and J 9 bases short, with 26 bases between. Germline V gives CDR1 DFQATT, CDR2 SNEGSKA (reference sequence). CDR3 sequence (DNA): TGCAGTGCTCCAAACCCTAGACTAGTTCCGGGCTCTGAGCAGTTCTTC. It specifies CSAPNPRLVPGSEQFF.

This clonotype was detected ten times or more. This clone may be a read error of a much larger clone one base away. The V call is TRBV5-1, the J call TRBJ1-1; D not certain. There are 13 residues in the CDR3. CDR1 is SGHRS, CDR2 YFSETQ, per germline. V was shortened by 2 bases and J by 1 base, with 6 bases between the two germline ends. The DNA for the CDR3 is TGCGCCAGCAGCTTTACTACGAACACTGAAGCTTTCTTT. Translated, it gives CASSFTTNTEAFF.

This clonotype was recorded many times. This rearrangement joins TRBV20-1 to TRBJ1-1; D gene ambiguous. Germline CDR1 DFQATT, CDR2 SNEGSKA (reference sequence). The CDR3 is 14 amino acids. Trimming cost V 2 bases and J 1 base, with 11 bases left between them. CDR3 residues: CSARLPGWNTEAFF. Written as DNA, the CDR3 is TGCAGTGCTAGATTACCGGGTTGGAACACTGAAGCTTTCTTT.

Many counts were recorded for this clonotype. The genes are TRBV4-1 and TRBJ1-3; D remains unclear. Germline lookup yields CDR1 MGHRA and CDR2 YSYEKL. This CDR3 comprises 15 residues. V shed 0 bases and J shed 4 bases, with 10 bases lying between them. The CDR3 sequence is CASSQDALGGNTIYF. The CDR3, as DNA: TGCGCCAGCAGCCAAGATGCCCTCGGGGGAAACACCATATATTTT.

This clonotype was seen repeatedly, ten times or more. V usage is TRBV19 and J usage is TRBJ2-1; D is unclear. From germline, CDR1 is LNHDA and CDR2 SQIVND (reference sequence). The CDR3 totals 12 residues. V lost 1 base to trimming and J lost 4 bases, with 2 bases between them. CDR3 in DNA: TGTGCCAGTAGTATAGGATACAATGAGCAGTTCTTC. Protein sequence: CASSIGYNEQFF.

The chain has TRBV10-3 and TRBJ2-7, with TRBD1 matching 7 bases. Trimming took 6 bases from V and 0 from J; bases not matched to a gene: 8. Germline V lookup: CDR1 ENHRY, CDR2 SYGVKD. The CDR3 runs to 15 residues. CDR3 amino acids: CAIRATGSSSYEQYF. The CDR3 DNA is TGTGCCATCAGAGCGACAGGGTCCTCCTCCTACGAGCAGTACTTC.